This entry lists 8 T cell receptor beta chains sequenced from one sample in a study of PD-1 blockade in classical Hodgkin lymphoma (TCRdb year 2020). The library was generated by the immunoSEQ multiplex PCR assay. TCRdb obtained this table from immuneACCESS and retained in-frame rearrangements with V and J assigned. These tables miss some clones; where compared with another copy, unresolved V genes account for less than half of the shortfall, and the remainder is unexplained. The sample yields 110,000 or so clones; roughly 90% were counted once. The top ten constitute around a fifth of the sample. The sample's time point label is to be understood as: cycle 4 day 1 (C4D1), after more than five weeks of nivolumab. Every trial patient had relapsed following autologous stem cell transplantation, and prior brentuximab vedotin exposure was what differed among cohorts A, B and C. The starting material was peripheral blood mononuclear cells (PBMCs), obtained before the fourth cycle of nivolumab. The source is a human donor with classical Hodgkin lymphoma.

The chain links TRBV19 to TRBJ1-2; D is perhaps TRBD1 (6 bases). Germline V gene data show CDR1 as LNHDA and CDR2 as SQIVND (reference sequence). V lost 3 bases to trimming and J lost 4 bases, with 15 bases between them. CDR3 length: 15 residues. Here the CDR3 reads CASSIQQGSGYGYTF. The CDR3 nucleotides are TGTGCCAGTAGTATCCAACAGGGTAGCGGCTATGGCTACACCTTC.

The chain recombines TRBV5-4 with TRBJ1-3, with 8 bases that match TRBD1. The CDR3 consists of 14 residues. Germline CDR1 SGHNT, CDR2 YYREEE (reference sequence). The V segment lost 2 bases and the J segment 4 bases; nucleotides outside the gene matches: 2. This chain's CDR3 is CASSFRDRGNTIYF. The CDR3 bases are TGTGCCAGCAGCTTCCGGGACAGGGGAAACACCATATATTTT.

V is TRBV28 and J is TRBJ2-3; TRBD1 is a possible D gene (7 bases). The germline V gene has CDR1 MDHEN and CDR2 SYDVKM. V was shortened by 5 bases and J by 2 bases, with 14 bases between the two germline ends. This CDR3 has 15 residues. CDR3 loop: CASSPAGQLTDTQYF. DNA of the CDR3: TGTGCCAGCAGTCCCGCGGGACAGCTCACAGATACGCAGTATTTT.

The rearrangement uses TRBV12-5 and TRBJ1-1, with D maybe TRBD1 (6 bases). V shed 7 bases and J shed 1 base, with 16 bases lying between them. The CDR3 length is 15 residues. The germline CDR1 and CDR2 sequences are LGHNT and FRNRAP. The CDR3 nucleotides read TGTGCTAGTGCCCCGGGGGGGGCTCGGAACACTGAAGCTTTCTTT. This sequence encodes CASAPGGARNTEAFF.

This chain connects TRBV7-7 to TRBJ2-1; D remains unclear. Germline assignment: CDR1 SSHAT and CDR2 FNYEAQ (reference sequence). This CDR3 is built from 13 residues. V lost 3 bases and J 4 bases, leaving 7 bases between the germline ends. The CDR3 sequence is CASSFNRYNEQFF. CDR3 in DNA: TGTGCCAGCAGCTTCAACAGATACAATGAGCAGTTCTTC.

This rearrangement joins TRBV27 to TRBJ1-6; the D is unclear. Trimming cost V 2 bases and J 7 bases, with 15 bases left between them. Germline CDR1 reads MNHEY; CDR2 reads SMNVEV (reference sequence). CDR3 length equals 16 residues. The CDR3 region has the DNA TGTGCCAGCAGTTTAAGACCGGCAACCGCGAATTCACCCCTCCACTTT. Translating it yields CASSLRPATANSPLHF.

Only one count was recorded for this clone. This chain links TRBV30 with TRBJ2-5; 11 positions agree with TRBD2. Germline assignment: CDR1 GTSNPN and CDR2 SVGIG (reference sequence). Germline trimming cut 5 bases from V and 5 bases from J; bases unmatched to any gene: 13. This CDR3 has 16 amino acids. The CDR3 region is CAWVLTGASGRETQYF. The CDR3 nucleotides read TGTGCCTGGGTCCTGACTGGGGCTAGCGGGAGGGAGACCCAGTACTTC.

This chain joins TRBV2 and TRBJ2-3, with TRBD2 matching 9 bases. Germline-derived CDR1 and CDR2 are SNHLY and FYNNEI. Trimming at V came to 8 bases and at J to 6 bases, leaving 9 bases not matched to a gene. The length of the CDR3 is 14 residues. The chain's CDR3 is CASGPGLASDTQYF. The CDR3 DNA reads as TGTGCCAGCGGACCGGGACTAGCATCCGATACGCAGTATTTT.